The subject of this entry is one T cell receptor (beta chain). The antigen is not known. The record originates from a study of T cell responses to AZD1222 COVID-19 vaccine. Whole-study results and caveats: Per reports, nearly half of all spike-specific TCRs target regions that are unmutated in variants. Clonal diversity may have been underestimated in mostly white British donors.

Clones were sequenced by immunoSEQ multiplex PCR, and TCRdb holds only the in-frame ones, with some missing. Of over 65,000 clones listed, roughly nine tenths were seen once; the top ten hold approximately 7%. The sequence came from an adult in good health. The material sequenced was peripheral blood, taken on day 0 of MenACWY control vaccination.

CDR3 sequence: CASSVEGGGGTQYF. The DNA for the CDR3 is TGTGCCAGCAGCGTAGAAGGCGGGGGCGGTACGCAGTATTTT. This chain joins TRBV9 and TRBJ2-3; TRBD2 might be the D (7 bases). This CDR3 is built from 14 residues. V was shortened by 0 bases and J by 8 bases, with 13 bases between the two germline ends. Germline V lookup: CDR1 SGDLS, CDR2 YYNGEE.